This T cell receptor (beta chain) was profiled in a study of T cells in Graves' hyperthyroidism and ophthalmopathy. Trimming left V 0 bases short and J 6 bases short, with 15 bases between. The germline V gene encodes CDR1 KGHSH and CDR2 LQKENI. CDR3 length: 16 residues. The CDR3 regions of TCR beta were amplified from RNA transcripts. HTBI primers were the set used in a first-round RT-PCR of the TCR CDR3. TCRdb independently ran MiXCR on the multiplex PCR reads; one entry per CDR3 protein. The table lists a few hundred thousand distinct CDR3 sequences, around 14% of them singletons. This clonotype showed up many times.

V gene TRBV18 combines with J gene TRBJ1-5; D gene unclear. Sequencing input: blood. The TCR originated in a woman aged 30 to 39 with Graves' hyperthyroidism. In DNA form, the CDR3 reads TGTGCCAGCTCACCACCGGGTCGTCCACCCGGTCAGCCCCAGCATTTT. Translation gives CASSPPGRPPGQPQHF.